These 5 T cell receptor beta chains came from one sample sequenced in a study of CD8 T cells in ankylosing spondylitis. Findings and limits, study-wide: Characteristic of ankylosing spondylitis blood, it appeared, was a TCR beta motif comprising roughly eight highly homologous variants.

One entry per CDR3 protein, called by TCRdb with MiXCR from the 5' RACE reads. Of 200,000 to 250,000 distinct CDR3 sequences listed, 7% to 8% are singletons. These receptors are not linked to any known antigen. Sequences were obtained from blood, either unsorted or a sorted T cell fraction (not recorded which). The receptors were gathered from a male donor with ankylosing spondylitis.

This clonotype was counted ten times or more. CDR3 in amino acids: CASSQMLAGGGTEAFF. The CDR3 DNA sequence: TGCGCCAGCAGCCAAATGCTGGCTGGCGGGGGCACTGAAGCTTTCTTT. The chain combines TRBV4-3 with TRBJ1-1, with D perhaps TRBD1 (5 bases). V lost 2 bases and J 4 bases, leaving 17 bases between the germline ends. The CDR3 totals 16 residues. Germline CDR1 LGHNA, CDR2 YSLEER.

At least ten counts were recorded for this clonotype. The chain joins TRBV27 to TRBJ2-1; 14 bases align to TRBD2. Germline V gives CDR1 MNHEY, CDR2 SMNVEV (reference sequence). The V segment lost 5 bases and the J segment 7 bases; nucleotides outside the gene matches: 7. This CDR3 is 16 amino acids long. CDR3 residues: CASSPRGLAGVNEQFF. CDR3 sequence (DNA): TGTGCCAGCAGTCCCCGGGGACTAGCGGGAGTGAATGAGCAGTTCTTC.

This clonotype has at least ten counts. One end of the junction fails to match germline, which may point to a read error. This rearrangement joins TRBV27 to TRBJ1-1; D might be TRBD1 (5 bases). This CDR3 is 15 amino acids long. The germline gives CDR1 MNHEY, CDR2 SMNVEV (reference sequence). The CDR3 is CASSLSGYMNTEAFF. CDR3 DNA: TGTGCCAGCAGTCTATCAGGGTACATGAACACTGAAGCTTTCTTT.

This clonotype was seen repeatedly, ten times or more. The gene calls are TRBV29-1 and TRBJ2-1; D unresolved. The germline V gene encodes CDR1 SQVTM and CDR2 ANQGSEA. The germline V and J ends were trimmed by 3 bases and 3 bases, with 12 bases remaining between them. The CDR3 is made up of 14 amino acids. CDR3 amino acids: CSVDWTKLYNEQFF. In DNA form, the CDR3 reads TGCAGCGTTGATTGGACGAAGCTCTACAATGAGCAGTTCTTC.

This clonotype was detected ten times or more. The chain recombines TRBV7-9 with TRBJ2-1; D is unresolved. Germline CDR1 SEHNR, CDR2 FQNEAQ (reference sequence). The CDR3 totals 14 residues. Trimming took 5 bases from V and 2 from J, leaving 10 bases between them. This CDR3 reads CASSRKTTYNEQFF. The CDR3 region has the DNA TGTGCCAGCAGCAGGAAAACCACCTACAATGAGCAGTTCTTC.